This entry concerns a single TCR delta chain. The sample holds many counts of this clone. Its antigen remains unidentified. TCRdb's listed protein matches a much larger clone and diverges from this DNA's translation at residue 8, likely through a read error; the protein shown comes from the DNA. The data originate from a study of gamma-delta T cells after stem cell transplantation (dated by TCRdb to 2016 to 2017). Library preparation used RT-PCR. The sequencing machine was an Illumina MiSeq. The public reads were reprocessed by TCRdb using CATT, and rows of matching DNA were later combined. Recorded for this sample are just over 15,000 delta-chain clones; about 8.5% of them occurred a single time. Approximately 60% of the sample lies in the top ten. From the germline V gene, CDR1 is GEAIGNYY and CDR2 is EKD. Trimming at the junction amounts to 0 bases on V and 2 bases on J, and the germline ends lie 21 bases apart. The cysteine opens and the phenylalanine closes a CDR3 of 18 amino acids. Here the CDR3 DNA is all that survives: 54 bases in frame from base 1.

Sequencing was carried out using gamma-delta T cells. The sequence links TRDV2 to TRDJ1; the D gene is possibly TRDD3, with 5 bases matching. The origin of this receptor is a human donor. It is not recorded whose cells these are; they may come from a transplant donor. The CDR3 protein is CACDTGGVPPYGTDKLIF. The nucleotide sequence is TGTGCCTGTGACACCGGTGGGGTTCCCCCCTATGGGACCGATAAACTCATCTTT.